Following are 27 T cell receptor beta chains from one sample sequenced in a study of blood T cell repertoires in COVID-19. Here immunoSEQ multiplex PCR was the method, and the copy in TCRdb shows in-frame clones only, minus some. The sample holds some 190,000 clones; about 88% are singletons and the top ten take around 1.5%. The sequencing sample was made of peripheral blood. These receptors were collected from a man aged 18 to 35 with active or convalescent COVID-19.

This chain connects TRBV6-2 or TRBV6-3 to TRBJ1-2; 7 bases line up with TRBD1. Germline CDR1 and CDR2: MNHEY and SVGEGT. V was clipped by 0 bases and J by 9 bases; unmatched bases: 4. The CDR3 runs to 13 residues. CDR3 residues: CASSYSGQRSYTF. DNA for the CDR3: TGTGCCAGCAGTTACTCGGGACAGAGGAGCTACACCTTC.

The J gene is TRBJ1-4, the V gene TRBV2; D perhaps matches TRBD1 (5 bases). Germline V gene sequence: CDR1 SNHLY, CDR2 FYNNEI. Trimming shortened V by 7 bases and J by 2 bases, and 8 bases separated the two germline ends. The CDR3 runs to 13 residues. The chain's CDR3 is CASNQGTNEKLFF. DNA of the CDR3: TGTGCCAGCAACCAGGGCACTAATGAAAAACTGTTTTTT.

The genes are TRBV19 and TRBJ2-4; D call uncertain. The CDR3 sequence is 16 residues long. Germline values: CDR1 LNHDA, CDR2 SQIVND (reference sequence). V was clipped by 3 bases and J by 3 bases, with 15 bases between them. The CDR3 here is CASSISGYQVKNIQYF. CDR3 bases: TGTGCCAGTAGTATTTCTGGGTATCAGGTCAAAAACATTCAGTACTTC.

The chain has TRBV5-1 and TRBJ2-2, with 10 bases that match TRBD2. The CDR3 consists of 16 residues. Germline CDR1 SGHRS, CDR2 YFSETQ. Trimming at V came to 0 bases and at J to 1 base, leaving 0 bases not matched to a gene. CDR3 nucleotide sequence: TGCGCCAGCAGCTTGGCTAGCGGGGGGAACACCGGGGAGCTGTTTTTT. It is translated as CASSLASGGNTGELFF.

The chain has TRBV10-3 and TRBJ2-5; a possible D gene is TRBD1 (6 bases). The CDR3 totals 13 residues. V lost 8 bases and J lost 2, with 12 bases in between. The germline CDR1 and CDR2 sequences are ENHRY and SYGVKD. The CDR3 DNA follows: TGTGCCATCCGGGCAGGGGAGCAAGAGACCCAGTACTTC. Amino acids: CAIRAGEQETQYF.

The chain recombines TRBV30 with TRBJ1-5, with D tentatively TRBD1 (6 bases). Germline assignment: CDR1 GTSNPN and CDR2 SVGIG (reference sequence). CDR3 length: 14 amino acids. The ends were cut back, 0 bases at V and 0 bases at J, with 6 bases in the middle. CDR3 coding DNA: TGTGCCTGGAGTGTAGGGGGTAGCAATCAGCCCCAGCATTTT. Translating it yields CAWSVGGSNQPQHF.

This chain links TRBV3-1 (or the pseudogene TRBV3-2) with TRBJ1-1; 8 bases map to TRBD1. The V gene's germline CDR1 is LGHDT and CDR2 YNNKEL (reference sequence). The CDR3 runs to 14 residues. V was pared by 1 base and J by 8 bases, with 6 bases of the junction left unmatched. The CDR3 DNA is TGTGCCAGCAGCCAAGGGCAGGGGGCTGGGGAAGCTTTCTTT. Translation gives CASSQGQGAGEAFF.

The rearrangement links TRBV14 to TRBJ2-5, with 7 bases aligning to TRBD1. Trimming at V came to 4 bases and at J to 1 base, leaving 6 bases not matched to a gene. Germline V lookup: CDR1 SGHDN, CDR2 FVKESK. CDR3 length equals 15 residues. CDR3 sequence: CASSPSRQGQETQYF. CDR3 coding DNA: TGTGCCAGCAGCCCCTCACGACAGGGCCAAGAGACCCAGTACTTC.

The CDR3 coding sequence is TGTGCCAGCAGCCCGGGACTAGCGTCCACAGATACGCAGTATTTT. Protein product: CASSPGLASTDTQYF. The chain couples TRBV11-3 to TRBJ2-3, with 10 bases aligning to TRBD2. V shed 5 bases and J 2 bases; nucleotides not matched to a gene: 4. The CDR3 extends over 15 amino acids. The V gene's germline CDR1 is SGHNT and CDR2 YENEEA.

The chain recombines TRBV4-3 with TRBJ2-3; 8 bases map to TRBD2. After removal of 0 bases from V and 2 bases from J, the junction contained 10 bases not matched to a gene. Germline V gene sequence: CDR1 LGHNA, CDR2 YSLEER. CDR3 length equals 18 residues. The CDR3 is CASSQDTGGPWSTDTQYF. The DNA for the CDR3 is TGCGCCAGCAGCCAAGATACGGGAGGGCCTTGGTCCACAGATACGCAGTATTTT.

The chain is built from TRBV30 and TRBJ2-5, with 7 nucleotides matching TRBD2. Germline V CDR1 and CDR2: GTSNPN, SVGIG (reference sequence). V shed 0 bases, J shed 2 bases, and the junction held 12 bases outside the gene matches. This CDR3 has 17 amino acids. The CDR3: CAWSVQRTRSPQETQYF. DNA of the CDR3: TGTGCCTGGAGTGTTCAAAGGACTAGATCCCCTCAAGAGACCCAGTACTTC.

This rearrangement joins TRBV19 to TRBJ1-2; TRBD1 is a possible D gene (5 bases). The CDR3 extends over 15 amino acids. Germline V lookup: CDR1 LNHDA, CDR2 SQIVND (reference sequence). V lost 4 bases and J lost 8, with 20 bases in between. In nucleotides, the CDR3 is TGTGCCAGTAGTAGAACCCCGACAGAACCAGGGGGCTACACCTTC. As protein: CASSRTPTEPGGYTF.

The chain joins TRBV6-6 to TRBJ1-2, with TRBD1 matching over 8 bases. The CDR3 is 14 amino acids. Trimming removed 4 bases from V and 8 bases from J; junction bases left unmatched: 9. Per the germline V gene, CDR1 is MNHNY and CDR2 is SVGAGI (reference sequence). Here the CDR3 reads CASSLQDRDEGYTF. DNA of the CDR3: TGTGCCAGCAGTTTACAGGACAGGGATGAGGGCTACACCTTC.

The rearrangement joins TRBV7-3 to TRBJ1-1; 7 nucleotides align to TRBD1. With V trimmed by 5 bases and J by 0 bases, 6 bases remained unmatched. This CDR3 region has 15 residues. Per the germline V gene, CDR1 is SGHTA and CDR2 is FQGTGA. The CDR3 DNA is TGTGCCAGCAGCCGGGACAGCCATTTGAACACTGAAGCTTTCTTT. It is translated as CASSRDSHLNTEAFF.

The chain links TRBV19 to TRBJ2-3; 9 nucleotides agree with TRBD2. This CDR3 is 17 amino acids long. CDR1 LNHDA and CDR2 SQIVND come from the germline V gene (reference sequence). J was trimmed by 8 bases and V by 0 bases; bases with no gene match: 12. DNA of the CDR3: TGTGCCAGTAGTATAGATTCCCGCGGGAGGGGGACCGCTACGCAGTATTTT. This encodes CASSIDSRGRGTATQYF.

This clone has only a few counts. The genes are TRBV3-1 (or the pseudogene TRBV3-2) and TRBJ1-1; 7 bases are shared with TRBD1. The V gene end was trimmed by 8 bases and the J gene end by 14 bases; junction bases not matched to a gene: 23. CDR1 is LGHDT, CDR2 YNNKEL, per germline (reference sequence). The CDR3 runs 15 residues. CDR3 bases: TGTGCCAGCTCCCTCAAGATTCGACAGGGACCAGGTGTATTCTTT. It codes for CASSLKIRQGPGVFF.

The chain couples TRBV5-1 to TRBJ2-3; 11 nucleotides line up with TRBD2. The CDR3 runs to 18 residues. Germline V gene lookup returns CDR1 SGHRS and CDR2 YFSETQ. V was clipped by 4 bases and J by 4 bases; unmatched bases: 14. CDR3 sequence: CASSPVFSLAGEADTQYF. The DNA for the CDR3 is TGCGCCAGCAGCCCTGTTTTTTCACTAGCGGGAGAGGCAGATACGCAGTATTTT.

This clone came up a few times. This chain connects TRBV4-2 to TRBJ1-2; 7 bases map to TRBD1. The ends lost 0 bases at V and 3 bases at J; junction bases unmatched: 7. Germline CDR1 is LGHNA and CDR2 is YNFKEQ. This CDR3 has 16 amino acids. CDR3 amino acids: CASSQDVGQSYYGYTF. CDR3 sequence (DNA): TGTGCCAGCAGCCAAGATGTGGGACAGTCCTACTATGGCTACACCTTC.

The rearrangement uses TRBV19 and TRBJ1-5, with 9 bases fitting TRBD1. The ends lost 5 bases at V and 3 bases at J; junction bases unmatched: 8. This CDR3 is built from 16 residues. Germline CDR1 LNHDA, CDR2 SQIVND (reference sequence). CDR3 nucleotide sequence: TGTGCCAGTAGTTTTCCACAGGGGGCCTACAATCAGCCCCAGCATTTT. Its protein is CASSFPQGAYNQPQHF.

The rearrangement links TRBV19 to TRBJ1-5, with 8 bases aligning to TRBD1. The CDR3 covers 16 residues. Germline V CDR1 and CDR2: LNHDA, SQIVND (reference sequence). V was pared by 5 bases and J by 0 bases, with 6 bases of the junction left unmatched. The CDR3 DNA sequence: TGTGCCAGTAGTGTCGGGACAGGACATAGCAATCAGCCCCAGCATTTT. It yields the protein CASSVGTGHSNQPQHF.

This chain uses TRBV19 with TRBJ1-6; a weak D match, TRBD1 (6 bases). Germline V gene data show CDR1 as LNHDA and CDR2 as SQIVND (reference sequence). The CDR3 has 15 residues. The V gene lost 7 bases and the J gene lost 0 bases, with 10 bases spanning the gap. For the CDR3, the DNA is TGTGCCAGTACTGCCAGGGGCTCCTATAATTCACCCCTCCACTTT. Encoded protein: CASTARGSYNSPLHF.

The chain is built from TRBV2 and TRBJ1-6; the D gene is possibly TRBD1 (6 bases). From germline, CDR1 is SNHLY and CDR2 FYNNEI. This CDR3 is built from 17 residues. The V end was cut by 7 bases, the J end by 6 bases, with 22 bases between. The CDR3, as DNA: TGTGCCAGCACTCCCCAGGGAGGGGGGGGTTTTAATTCACCCCTCCACTTT. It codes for CASTPQGGGGFNSPLHF. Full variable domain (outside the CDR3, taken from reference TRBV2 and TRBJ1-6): EPEVTQTPSHQVTQMGQEVILRCVPISNHLYFYWYRQILGQKVEFLVSFYNNEISEKSEIFDDQFSVERPDGSNFTLKIRSTKLEDSAMYFCASTPQGGGGFNSPLHFGNGTRLTVT.

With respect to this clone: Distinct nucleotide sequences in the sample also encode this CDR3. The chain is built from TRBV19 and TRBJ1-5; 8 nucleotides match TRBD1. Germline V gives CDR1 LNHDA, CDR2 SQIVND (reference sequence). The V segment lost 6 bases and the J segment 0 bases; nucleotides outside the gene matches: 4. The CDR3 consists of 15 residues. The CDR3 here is CASSIDRGSNQPQHF. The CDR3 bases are TGTGCCAGTAGCATCGACAGGGGTAGCAATCAGCCCCAGCATTTT.

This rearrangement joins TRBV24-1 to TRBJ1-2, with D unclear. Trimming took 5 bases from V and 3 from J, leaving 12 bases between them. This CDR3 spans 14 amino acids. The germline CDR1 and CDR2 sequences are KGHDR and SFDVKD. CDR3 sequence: CATSGQGLDYGYTF. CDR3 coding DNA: TGTGCCACCAGTGGGCAAGGACTTGACTATGGCTACACCTTC.

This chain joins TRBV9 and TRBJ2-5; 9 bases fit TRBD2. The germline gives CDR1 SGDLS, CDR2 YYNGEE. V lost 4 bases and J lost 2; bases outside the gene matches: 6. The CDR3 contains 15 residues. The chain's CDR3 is CASSRSGLAQETQYF. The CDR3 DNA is TGTGCCAGCAGCCGATCGGGACTAGCTCAAGAGACCCAGTACTTC.

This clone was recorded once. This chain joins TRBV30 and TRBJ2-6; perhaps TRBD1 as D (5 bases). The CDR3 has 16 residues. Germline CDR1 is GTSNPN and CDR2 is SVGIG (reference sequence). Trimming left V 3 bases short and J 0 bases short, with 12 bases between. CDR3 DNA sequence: TGTGCCTGGAGCGAGACTGGACACTCTGGGGCCAACGTCCTGACTTTC. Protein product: CAWSETGHSGANVLTF.

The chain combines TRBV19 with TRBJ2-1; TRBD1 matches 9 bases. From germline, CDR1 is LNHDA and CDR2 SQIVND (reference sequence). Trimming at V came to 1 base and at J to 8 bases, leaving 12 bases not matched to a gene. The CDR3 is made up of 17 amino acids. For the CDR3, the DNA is TGTGCCAGTAGTATAGGCGCCGTACAGGGGGCTAGGGATGAGCAGTTCTTC. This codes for CASSIGAVQGARDEQFF.